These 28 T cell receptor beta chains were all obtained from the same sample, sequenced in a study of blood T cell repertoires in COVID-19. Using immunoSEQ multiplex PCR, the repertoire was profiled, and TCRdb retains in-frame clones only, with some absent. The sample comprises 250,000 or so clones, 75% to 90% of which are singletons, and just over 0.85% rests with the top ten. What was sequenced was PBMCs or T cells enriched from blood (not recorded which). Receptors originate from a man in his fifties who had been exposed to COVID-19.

The CDR3 region is CASSLAWTGGYEQYV. The CDR3, as DNA: TGTGCCAGCAGCTTAGCATGGACAGGGGGCTACGAGCAGTACGTC. The chain combines TRBV7-2 with TRBJ2-7; TRBD1 aligns across 10 bases. Germline V CDR1 and CDR2: SGHTA, FQGNSA. After removal of 0 bases from V and 3 bases from J, the junction contained 2 bases not matched to a gene. This CDR3 is built from 15 residues.

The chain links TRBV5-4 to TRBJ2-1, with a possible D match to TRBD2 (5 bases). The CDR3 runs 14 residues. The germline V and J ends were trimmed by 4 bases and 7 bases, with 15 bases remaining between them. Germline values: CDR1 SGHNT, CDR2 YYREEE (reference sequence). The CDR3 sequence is CASSPRTTTNEQFF. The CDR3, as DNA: TGTGCCAGCAGCCCCCGGACGACTACTAATGAGCAGTTCTTC.

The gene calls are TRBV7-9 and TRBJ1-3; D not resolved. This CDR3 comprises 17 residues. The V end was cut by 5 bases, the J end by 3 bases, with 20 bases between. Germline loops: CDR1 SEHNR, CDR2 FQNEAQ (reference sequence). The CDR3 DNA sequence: TGTGCCAGCAGCGCAAAGATCCAATTGGAGGGTGGAAACACCATATATTTT. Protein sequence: CASSAKIQLEGGNTIYF.

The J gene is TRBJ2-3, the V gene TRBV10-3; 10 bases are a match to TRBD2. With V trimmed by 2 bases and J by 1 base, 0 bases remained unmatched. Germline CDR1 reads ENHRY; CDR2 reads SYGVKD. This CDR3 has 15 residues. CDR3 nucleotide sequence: TGTGCCATCAGTGAGACTAGCGGGGGCACAGATACGCAGTATTTT. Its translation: CAISETSGGTDTQYF.

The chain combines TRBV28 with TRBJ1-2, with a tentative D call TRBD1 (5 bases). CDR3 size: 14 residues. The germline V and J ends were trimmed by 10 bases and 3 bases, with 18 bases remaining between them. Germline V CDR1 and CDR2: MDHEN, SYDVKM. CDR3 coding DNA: TGTGCCACCCTTTCCGGGGGTAGGTACTATGGCTACACCTTC. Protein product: CATLSGGRYYGYTF.

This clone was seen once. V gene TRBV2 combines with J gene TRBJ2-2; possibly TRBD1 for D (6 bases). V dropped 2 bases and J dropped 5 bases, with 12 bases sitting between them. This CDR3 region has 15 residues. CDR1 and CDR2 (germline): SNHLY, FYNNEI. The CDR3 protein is CASSESRGLTGELFF. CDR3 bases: TGTGCCAGCAGTGAATCCAGGGGCCTAACCGGGGAGCTGTTTTTT. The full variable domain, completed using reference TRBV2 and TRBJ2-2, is EPEVTQTPSHQVTQMGQEVILRCVPISNHLYFYWYRQILGQKVEFLVSFYNNEISEKSEIFDDQFSVERPDGSNFTLKIRSTKLEDSAMYFCASSESRGLTGELFFGEGSRLTVL.

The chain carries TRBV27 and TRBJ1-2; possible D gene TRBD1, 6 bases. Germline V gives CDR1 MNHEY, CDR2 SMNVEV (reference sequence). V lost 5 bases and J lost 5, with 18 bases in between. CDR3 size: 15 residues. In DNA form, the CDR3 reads TGTGCCAGCAGTCCTATAGGGGGGGGCTTTTATGGCTACACCTTC. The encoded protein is CASSPIGGGFYGYTF.

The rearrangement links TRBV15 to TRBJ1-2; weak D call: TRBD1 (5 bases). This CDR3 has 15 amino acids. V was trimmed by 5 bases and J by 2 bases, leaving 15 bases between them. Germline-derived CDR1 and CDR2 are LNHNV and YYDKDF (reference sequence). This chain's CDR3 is CATSGGRGVNYGYTF. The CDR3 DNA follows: TGTGCCACCAGCGGGGGGAGAGGTGTAAACTATGGCTACACCTTC.

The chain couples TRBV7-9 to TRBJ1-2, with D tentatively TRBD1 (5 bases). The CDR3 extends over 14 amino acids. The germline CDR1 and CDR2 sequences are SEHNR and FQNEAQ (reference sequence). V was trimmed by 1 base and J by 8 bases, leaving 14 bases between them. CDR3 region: CASSLDAQGVGYTF. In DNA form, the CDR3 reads TGTGCCAGCAGCTTAGATGCCCAGGGTGTAGGCTACACCTTC.

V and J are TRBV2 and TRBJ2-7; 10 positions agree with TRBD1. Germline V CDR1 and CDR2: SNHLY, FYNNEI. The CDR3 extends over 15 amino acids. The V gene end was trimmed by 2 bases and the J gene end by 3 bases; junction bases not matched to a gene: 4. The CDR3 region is CASSEPTGGIYEQYF. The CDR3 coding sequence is TGTGCCAGCAGTGAACCGACAGGGGGCATCTACGAGCAGTACTTC.

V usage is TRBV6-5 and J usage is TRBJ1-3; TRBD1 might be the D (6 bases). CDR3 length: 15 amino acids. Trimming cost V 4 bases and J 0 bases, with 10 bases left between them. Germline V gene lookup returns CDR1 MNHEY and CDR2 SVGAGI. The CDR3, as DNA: TGTGCCAGCAGTTCAGGACAGAGCTCTGGAAACACCATATATTTT. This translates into CASSSGQSSGNTIYF.

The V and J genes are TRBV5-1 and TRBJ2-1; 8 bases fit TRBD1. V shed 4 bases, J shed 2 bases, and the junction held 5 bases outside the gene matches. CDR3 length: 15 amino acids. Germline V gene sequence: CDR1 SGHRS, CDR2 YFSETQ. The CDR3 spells CASSLIQGAYNEQFF. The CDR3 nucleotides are TGCGCCAGCAGCCTAATACAGGGGGCCTACAATGAGCAGTTCTTC.

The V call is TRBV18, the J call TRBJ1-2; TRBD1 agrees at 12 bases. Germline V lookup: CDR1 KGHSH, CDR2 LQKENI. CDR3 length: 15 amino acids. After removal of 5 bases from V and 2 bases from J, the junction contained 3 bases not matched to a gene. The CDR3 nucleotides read TGTGCCAGCTCAGAGGGACAGGGGGCCAACTATGGCTACACCTTC. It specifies CASSEGQGANYGYTF. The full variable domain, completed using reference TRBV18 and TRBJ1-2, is NAGVMQNPRHLVRRRGQEARLRCSPMKGHSHVYWYRQLPEEGLKFMVYLQKENIIDESGMPKERFSAEFPKEGPSILRIQQVVRGDSAAYFCASSEGQGANYGYTFGSGTRLTVV.

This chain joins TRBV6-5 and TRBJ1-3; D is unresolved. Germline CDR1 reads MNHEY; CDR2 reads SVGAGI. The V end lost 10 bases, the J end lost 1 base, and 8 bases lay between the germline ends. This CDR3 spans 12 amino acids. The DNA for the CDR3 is TGTGCCATTTGGGAGTCTGGAAACACCATATATTTT. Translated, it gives CAIWESGNTIYF.

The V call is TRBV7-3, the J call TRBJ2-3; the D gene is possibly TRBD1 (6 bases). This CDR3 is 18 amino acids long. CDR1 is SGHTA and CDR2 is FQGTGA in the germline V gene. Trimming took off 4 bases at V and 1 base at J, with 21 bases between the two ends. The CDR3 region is CASSSTGTLILGTDTQYF. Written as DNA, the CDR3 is TGTGCCAGCAGCTCGACCGGGACATTGATTTTGGGCACAGATACGCAGTATTTT.

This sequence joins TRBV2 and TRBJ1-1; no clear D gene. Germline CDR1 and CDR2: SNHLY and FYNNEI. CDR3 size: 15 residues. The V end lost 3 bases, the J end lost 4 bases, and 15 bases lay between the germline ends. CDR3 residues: CASSDGRAAGTEAFF. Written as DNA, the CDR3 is TGTGCCAGCAGTGACGGCCGGGCGGCGGGCACTGAAGCTTTCTTT.

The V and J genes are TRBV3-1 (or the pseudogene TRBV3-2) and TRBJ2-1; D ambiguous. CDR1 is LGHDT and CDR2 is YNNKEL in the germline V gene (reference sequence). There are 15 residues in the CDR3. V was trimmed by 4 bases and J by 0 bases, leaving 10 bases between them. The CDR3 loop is CASSPLDSSYNEQFF. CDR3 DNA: TGTGCCAGCAGCCCCTTAGATAGCTCCTACAATGAGCAGTTCTTC.

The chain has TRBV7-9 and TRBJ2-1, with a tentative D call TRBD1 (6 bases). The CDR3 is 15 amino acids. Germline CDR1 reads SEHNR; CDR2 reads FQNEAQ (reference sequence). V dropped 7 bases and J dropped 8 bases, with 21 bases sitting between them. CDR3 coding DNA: TGTGCCAGCAAGAGGTTCGAGACAGGTGGTCATGAGCAGTTCTTC. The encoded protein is CASKRFETGGHEQFF.

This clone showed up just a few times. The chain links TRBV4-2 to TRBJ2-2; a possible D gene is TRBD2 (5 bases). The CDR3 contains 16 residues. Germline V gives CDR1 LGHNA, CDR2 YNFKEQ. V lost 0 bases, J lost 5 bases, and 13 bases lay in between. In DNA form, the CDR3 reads TGTGCCAGCAGCCAAGAGCCAGGCCCGGGGACCGGGGAGCTGTTTTTT. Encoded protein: CASSQEPGPGTGELFF.

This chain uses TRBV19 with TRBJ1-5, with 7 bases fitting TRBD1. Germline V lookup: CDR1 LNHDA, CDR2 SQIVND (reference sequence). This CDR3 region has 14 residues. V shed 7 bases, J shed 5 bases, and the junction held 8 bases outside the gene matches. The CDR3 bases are TGTGCCAGTATCTCGGGGACAGCCTATCAGCCCCAGCATTTT. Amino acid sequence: CASISGTAYQPQHF.

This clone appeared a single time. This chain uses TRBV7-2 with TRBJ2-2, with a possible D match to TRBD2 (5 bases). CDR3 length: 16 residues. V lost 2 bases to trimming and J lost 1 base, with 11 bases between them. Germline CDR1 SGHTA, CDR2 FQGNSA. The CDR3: CASSLYSAGNTGELFF. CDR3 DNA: TGTGCCAGCAGCTTATATTCGGCGGGGAACACCGGGGAGCTGTTTTTT.

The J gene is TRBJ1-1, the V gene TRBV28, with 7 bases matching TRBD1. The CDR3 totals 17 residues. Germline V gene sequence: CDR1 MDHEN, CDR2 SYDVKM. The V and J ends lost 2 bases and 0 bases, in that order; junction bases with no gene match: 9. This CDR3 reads CASSLLLQGDMNTEAFF. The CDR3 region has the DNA TGTGCCAGCAGTTTACTTCTCCAGGGGGATATGAACACTGAAGCTTTCTTT. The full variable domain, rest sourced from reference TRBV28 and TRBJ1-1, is DVKVTQSSRYLVKRTGEKVFLECVQDMDHENMFWYRQDPGLGLRLIYFSYDVKMKEKGDIPEGYSVSREKKERFSLILESASTNQTSMYLCASSLLLQGDMNTEAFFGQGTRLTVV.

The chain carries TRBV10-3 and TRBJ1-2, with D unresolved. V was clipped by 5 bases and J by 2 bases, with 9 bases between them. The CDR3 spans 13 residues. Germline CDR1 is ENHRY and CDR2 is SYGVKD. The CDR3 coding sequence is TGTGCCATCAGTTCTCAGGTGAACTATGGCTACACCTTC. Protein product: CAISSQVNYGYTF.

The CDR3 nucleotides are TGTGCCATCAGTGAGTCGGGCATGAACACTGAAGCTTTCTTT. Its translation: CAISESGMNTEAFF. This chain uses TRBV10-3 with TRBJ1-1; D gene unclear. V was trimmed by 0 bases and J by 0 bases, leaving 5 bases between them. Germline CDR1 and CDR2: ENHRY and SYGVKD. This CDR3 region has 14 residues.

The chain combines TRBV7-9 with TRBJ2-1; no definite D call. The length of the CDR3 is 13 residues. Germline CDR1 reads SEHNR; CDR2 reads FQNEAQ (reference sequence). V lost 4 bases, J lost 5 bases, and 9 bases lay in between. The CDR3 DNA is TGTGCCAGCAGCTCGTTCCTTGACAATGAGCAGTTCTTC. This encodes CASSSFLDNEQFF.

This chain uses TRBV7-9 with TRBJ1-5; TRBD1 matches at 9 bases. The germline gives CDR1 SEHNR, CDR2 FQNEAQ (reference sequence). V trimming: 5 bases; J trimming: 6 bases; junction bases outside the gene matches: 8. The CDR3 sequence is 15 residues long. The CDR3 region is CASSPTGGLSQPQHF. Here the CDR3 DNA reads TGTGCCAGCAGCCCCACAGGGGGCCTTAGTCAGCCCCAGCATTTT.

The CDR3 nucleotides are TGTGCCAGCAGCCATGGGGGGGCCCCTGGAAACACCATATATTTT. This translates into CASSHGGAPGNTIYF. The chain couples TRBV7-3 to TRBJ1-3; D possibly corresponds to TRBD1 (6 bases). The CDR3 has 15 residues. The V gene lost 5 bases and the J gene lost 2 bases, with 13 bases spanning the gap. CDR1 SGHTA and CDR2 FQGTGA come from the germline V gene.

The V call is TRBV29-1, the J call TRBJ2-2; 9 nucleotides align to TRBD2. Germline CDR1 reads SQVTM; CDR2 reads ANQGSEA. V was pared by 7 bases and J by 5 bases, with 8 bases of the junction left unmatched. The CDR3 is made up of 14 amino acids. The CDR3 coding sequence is TGCAGCGCAGGACTAGCGAGGGATACCGGGGAGCTGTTTTTT. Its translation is CSAGLARDTGELFF.